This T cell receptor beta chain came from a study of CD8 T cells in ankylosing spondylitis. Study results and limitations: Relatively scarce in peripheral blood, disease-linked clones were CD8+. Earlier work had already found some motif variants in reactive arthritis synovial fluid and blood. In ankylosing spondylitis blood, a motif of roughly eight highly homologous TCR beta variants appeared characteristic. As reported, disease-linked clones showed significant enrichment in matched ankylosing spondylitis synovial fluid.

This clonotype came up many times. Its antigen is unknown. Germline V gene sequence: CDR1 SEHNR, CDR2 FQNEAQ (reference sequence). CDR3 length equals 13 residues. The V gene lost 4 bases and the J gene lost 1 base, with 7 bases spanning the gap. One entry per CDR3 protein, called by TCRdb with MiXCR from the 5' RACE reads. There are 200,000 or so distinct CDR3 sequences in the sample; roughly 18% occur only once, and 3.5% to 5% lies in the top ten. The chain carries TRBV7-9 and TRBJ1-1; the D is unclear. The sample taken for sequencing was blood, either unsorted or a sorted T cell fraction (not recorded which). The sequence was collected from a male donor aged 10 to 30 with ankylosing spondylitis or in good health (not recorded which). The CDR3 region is CASSWPGNTEAFF. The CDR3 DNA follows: TGTGCCAGCAGCTGGCCGGGGAACACTGAAGCTTTCTTT. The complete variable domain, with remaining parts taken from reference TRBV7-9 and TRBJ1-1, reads DTGVSQNPRHKITKRGQNVTFRCDPISEHNRLYWYRQTLGQGPEFLTYFQNEAQLEKSRLLSDRFSAERPKGSFSTLEIQRTEQGDSAMYLCASSWPGNTEAFFGQGTRLTVV.